The 21 T cell receptor beta chains given below trace back to one sample, sequenced in a study of blood T cell repertoires in COVID-19. Profiled with immunoSEQ multiplex PCR; TCRdb holds only in-frame clones, not every one. The sample shows tens of thousands of clones, around 87% of them seen only once. Sequencing used peripheral blood. The receptors originated from a man aged 80 or over with active or convalescent COVID-19.

Comments on this clone: The same CDR3 also results from other DNA sequences found in this sample. V gene TRBV7-2 combines with J gene TRBJ2-2, with D maybe TRBD1 (5 bases). The CDR3 runs to 13 residues. The germline CDR1 and CDR2 sequences are SGHTA and FQGNSA. Trimming removed 5 bases from V and 7 bases from J, with 11 bases in between. The CDR3 DNA follows: TGTGCCAGCAGCCTCGACAGCTACGGGGAGCTGTTTTTT. Amino acid sequence: CASSLDSYGELFF.

The table lists this clone with a count of one. The chain combines TRBV28 with TRBJ1-2; D unresolved. This CDR3 has 11 amino acids. Germline V gives CDR1 MDHEN, CDR2 SYDVKM. The V and J ends lost 5 bases and 7 bases respectively, with 8 bases between them. CDR3 bases: TGTGCCAGCAGTGGACTAATTGGCTACACCTTC. It encodes CASSGLIGYTF.

The chain uses TRBV19 and TRBJ2-5, with D perhaps matching TRBD2 (5 bases). This CDR3 has 14 amino acids. V shed 9 bases and J shed 2 bases, with 16 bases lying between them. Germline V gives CDR1 LNHDA, CDR2 SQIVND (reference sequence). The CDR3 spells CASQTLAGQETQYF. In DNA, the CDR3 is TGTGCCAGCCAGACGCTGGCGGGTCAAGAGACCCAGTACTTC.

The rearrangement uses TRBV6-5 and TRBJ2-4, with 11 bases lining up with TRBD2. CDR3 size: 14 residues. J gave up 5 bases and V 6 bases, and 3 bases lay outside the gene matches. Germline V gives CDR1 MNHEY, CDR2 SVGAGI. This CDR3 is CASSLGLAENIQYF. CDR3 in DNA: TGTGCCAGCAGCCTGGGACTAGCGGAAAACATTCAGTACTTC.

This clone has only a few counts. This sequence joins TRBV7-9 and TRBJ1-1; the D gene is possibly TRBD1 (5 bases). The germline V gene encodes CDR1 SEHNR and CDR2 FQNEAQ (reference sequence). The CDR3 is 14 amino acids. V gave up 7 bases and J gave up 0 bases, with 12 bases separating them. CDR3 nucleotides: TGTGCCAGCAACCGACAGAATTTGAACACTGAAGCTTTCTTT. Translated: CASNRQNLNTEAFF.

This chain uses TRBV5-1 with TRBJ1-4, with D hard to call. The CDR3 runs to 15 residues. Trimming took 4 bases from V and 7 from J, leaving 17 bases between them. In germline, CDR1 is SGHRS, CDR2 YFSETQ. CDR3 residues: CASSPPGLRGEKLFF. CDR3 bases: TGCGCCAGCAGCCCCCCAGGACTGCGAGGTGAAAAACTGTTTTTT.

The rearrangement joins TRBV5-1 to TRBJ2-7; D may be TRBD2 (7 bases). Germline CDR1 and CDR2: SGHRS and YFSETQ. V lost 0 bases to trimming and J lost 6 bases, with 19 bases between them. CDR3 size: 16 residues. The CDR3 is CASSLGPGGASVEQYV. In DNA, the CDR3 is TGCGCCAGCAGCTTGGGGCCGGGGGGCGCTTCTGTCGAGCAGTACGTC.

The V call is TRBV5-8, the J call TRBJ2-1; weak D call: TRBD2 (6 bases). Germline assignment: CDR1 SGHTS and CDR2 YDEGEE. Trimming pared 4 bases from V and 1 base from J, leaving 12 bases between. There are 15 residues in the CDR3. CDR3 protein: CASSRRGLSYNEQFF. For the CDR3, the DNA is TGTGCCAGCAGCCGGCGGGGTCTATCCTACAATGAGCAGTTCTTC.

The V call is TRBV7-6, the J call TRBJ2-1; TRBD2 matches 9 bases. CDR3 length: 15 amino acids. V shed 5 bases, J shed 5 bases, and the junction held 7 bases outside the gene matches. Germline CDR1 reads SGHVS; CDR2 reads FNYEAQ. The CDR3 DNA is TGTGCCAGCAGCCCTCGGGCTAGCGGGAACAATGAGCAGTTCTTC. As protein: CASSPRASGNNEQFF.

The chain links TRBV28 to TRBJ2-2, with D possibly TRBD1 on 5 matching bases. CDR1 is MDHEN, CDR2 SYDVKM, per germline. The V and J ends lost 7 bases and 8 bases respectively, with 20 bases between them. CDR3 length equals 15 residues. This CDR3 is CASKIGQGPGGELFF. The CDR3 DNA reads TGTGCCAGCAAAATCGGTCAGGGTCCCGGGGGGGAGCTGTTTTTT.

The V call is TRBV19, the J call TRBJ1-1; the D is unclear. V was shortened by 5 bases and J by 1 base, with 8 bases between the two germline ends. Germline V lookup: CDR1 LNHDA, CDR2 SQIVND (reference sequence). The length of the CDR3 is 13 residues. The CDR3 DNA reads as TGTGCCAGTAGTGAAGGGAGGAACACTGAAGCTTTCTTT. Translating it yields CASSEGRNTEAFF.

CDR3 DNA: TGTGCCAGCAGTTACTCGGTGGGGAGAAAACTGTTTTTT. It codes for CASSYSVGRKLFF. The chain links TRBV6-5 to TRBJ1-4; D ambiguous. This CDR3 has 13 amino acids. V lost 0 bases to trimming and J lost 10 bases, with 9 bases between them. Per the germline V gene, CDR1 is MNHEY and CDR2 is SVGAGI.

The V gene is TRBV12-3 or TRBV12-4, the J gene TRBJ1-1; D is undetermined. Trimming stripped 5 bases from V and 5 bases from J, with 9 bases between. The length of the CDR3 is 12 residues. The CDR3 is CASSHTGTEAFF. The CDR3 DNA sequence: TGTGCCAGCAGTCACACGGGTACTGAAGCTTTCTTT.

The rearrangement links TRBV5-1 to TRBJ1-2; 7 positions agree with TRBD1. V was clipped by 2 bases and J by 8 bases; unmatched bases: 3. The CDR3 consists of 12 residues. Germline V CDR1 and CDR2: SGHRS, YFSETQ. CDR3 sequence: CASSLRQGGYTF. The CDR3 DNA sequence: TGCGCCAGCAGCTTACGACAGGGAGGCTACACCTTC.

V gene TRBV2 combines with J gene TRBJ2-3; 15 bases agree with TRBD2. The germline V gene has CDR1 SNHLY and CDR2 FYNNEI. The CDR3 length is 15 residues. V lost 7 bases, J lost 4 bases, and 3 bases stayed unmatched. DNA for the CDR3: TGTGCCAGCAACGGACTAGCGGGAGGGGCAGATACGCAGTATTTT. Protein sequence: CASNGLAGGADTQYF.

This chain connects TRBV28 to TRBJ1-6; D is possibly TRBD1 (6 bases). The CDR3 is 15 residues long. V dropped 7 bases and J dropped 9 bases, with 19 bases sitting between them. CDR1 is MDHEN, CDR2 SYDVKM, per germline. CDR3 DNA: TGTGCCAGCACCAAGGGGGAGATAGTAGGTTCACCCCTCCACTTT. It is translated as CASTKGEIVGSPLHF.

The genes are TRBV15 and TRBJ2-7, with D tentatively TRBD2 (5 bases). The CDR3 is 13 residues long. Trimming pared 2 bases from V and 4 bases from J, leaving 9 bases between. Germline V lookup: CDR1 LNHNV, CDR2 YYDKDF (reference sequence). The CDR3 region has the DNA TGTGCCACCAGCAGACCTGGAGGTTACGAGCAGTACGTC. Translated, it gives CATSRPGGYEQYV.

The table lists this clone with a count of one. This chain links TRBV23-1 with TRBJ1-5, with D uncertain. TRBV23-1 is marked as an open reading frame, function uncertain. V lost 3 bases and J lost 6, with 9 bases in between. This CDR3 comprises 13 residues. This chain's CDR3 is CASSQTGFQPQHF. For the CDR3, the DNA is TGCGCCAGCAGTCAGACGGGGTTTCAGCCCCAGCATTTT.

J is TRBJ2-5 and V is TRBV5-1, with D tentatively TRBD2 (6 bases). CDR3 size: 16 residues. V lost 0 bases and J 5 bases, leaving 17 bases between the germline ends. Germline assignment: CDR1 SGHRS and CDR2 YFSETQ. In DNA form, the CDR3 reads TGCGCCAGCAGCTTGGTGGTCGGAGGGCGCAGGGAGACCCAGTACTTC. It yields the protein CASSLVVGGRRETQYF. Full variable domain (missing parts from reference TRBV5-1 and TRBJ2-5): KAGVTQTPRYLIKTRGQQVTLSCSPISGHRSVSWYQQTPGQGLQFLFEYFSETQRNKGNFPGRFSGRQFSNSRSEMNVSTLELGDSALYLCASSLVVGGRRETQYFGPGTRLLVL.

The genes are TRBV7-9 and TRBJ2-7, with a tentative D call TRBD2 (6 bases). The CDR3 runs 17 residues. Germline-derived CDR1 and CDR2 are SEHNR and FQNEAQ (reference sequence). Trimming left V 1 base short and J 5 bases short, with 21 bases between. The CDR3 DNA reads as TGTGCCAGCAGCTTAGGCCTCGGGGGTGATTCTATGGACGAGCAGTACGTC. This encodes CASSLGLGGDSMDEQYV.

The chain recombines TRBV12-5 with TRBJ2-1; 9 nucleotides match TRBD2. Germline CDR1 is LGHNT and CDR2 is FRNRAP. V shed 5 bases and J 9 bases; nucleotides not matched to a gene: 8. The CDR3 is 14 residues long. The CDR3 bases are TGTGCTAGTGGTCCCGGGACTAGCCGGGGTGAGCAGTTCTTC. Encoded protein: CASGPGTSRGEQFF.